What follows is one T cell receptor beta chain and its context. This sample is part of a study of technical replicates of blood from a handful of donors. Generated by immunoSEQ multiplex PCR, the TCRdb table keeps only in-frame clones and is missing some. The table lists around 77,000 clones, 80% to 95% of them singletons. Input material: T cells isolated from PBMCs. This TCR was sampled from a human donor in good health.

DNA for the CDR3: TGCAGCGGTCAGGGGGCGGACTCCTACGAGCAGTACTTC. This codes for CSGQGADSYEQYF. The rearrangement uses TRBV29-1 and TRBJ2-7; TRBD1 aligns across 8 bases. V was clipped by 7 bases and J by 0 bases; unmatched bases: 5. Germline V gives CDR1 SQVTM, CDR2 ANQGSEA. The CDR3 has 13 residues.